The source of this TCR beta chain is a study of blood T cell repertoires in COVID-19 (dated by TCRdb to the early 2020s). About the investigation overall: The collaborator samples originated in the United States, Italy and Spain and spanned the acute and convalescent phases of COVID-19. Nearly every sample came with metadata listing a de-identified subject ID, COVID-19 status, age in years and sex. The samples were drawn from two sources: the first 160 participants of the ongoing ImmuneRACE study, and 1,200 or so subjects contributed by 6 global collaborators. The prospective study material was composed of cDNA or gDNA derived from T cells, B-cell-depleted T cells, or PBMCs. Deeply sampled blood TCRbeta repertoires from subjects exposed to, actively infected with, or recovered from COVID-19 were included in the dataset. Where available, HLA class I and class II types were taken from metadata supplied by the sample provider and were not determined by assay-based typing. A freely available public database, intended as a resource for researchers studying the immune response to SARS-CoV-2, is where the repertoires were released.

Participants in the prospective study were enrolled through a virtual design, were aged about 18 to 100 years, and lived in 20 to 30 United States geographic areas. To assign participants to cohorts, the prospective study relied on clinical history that participants themselves reported in a screening survey and a study questionnaire. Recovered participants in ImmuneRACE Cohort 3 were defined as having two consecutive negative NP/OP PCR tests, clearance from a healthcare professional, or resolution of symptoms. In the prospective study, mobile phlebotomists collected whole blood, serum and a nasopharyngeal or oropharyngeal swab from each participant. Additional blood draws and questionnaires over an approximately two-month period could optionally be provided by prospective study participants. Before DNA extraction, blood samples from the prospective study were shipped at room temperature or frozen.

Comments on this clone: There is no known antigen for this receptor. The input lacks base qualities; no much larger clone sits a single base away.

CDR1 SGHDT and CDR2 YYEEEE were looked up in the germline V gene. From the cysteine through the phenylalanine, the CDR3 covers 16 amino acids. The read is trimmed to its CDR3 DNA, 48 bases read in frame from base 1. V is cut back by 5 bases and J by 6 bases, with 12 bases in the junction unmatched. Paper-wide results and their limitations: The amount of clinical and demographic metadata varied by source and participant and was provided uncurated.

TCRbeta CDR3 regions were amplified from genomic DNA using the immunoSEQ Assay, a bias-controlled multiplex PCR. Concerning the study's data processing: Within the assay, amplification of reference gene primers was used to estimate how many nucleated cells each sample contained. To quantify the absolute abundance of each unique TCRbeta CDR3 rearrangement, sequence reads were collapsed and filtered. For each sample, productive Simpson clonality was calculated as the square root of Simpson's diversity index across productive rearrangements. TCRdb holds this immuneACCESS table with in-frame rearrangements only. Some clones are missing; in checked studies, unresolved V genes explain under half, and the rest has no known cause. V, J and clone size were drawn from that table, and D and trimming were deduced from the DNA. The sample table records 240,000 or so clones; roughly 88% of these occur just once. Roughly 2% of the sample comes from the top ten.

This clonotype originated in a woman aged 45-60 years who had recovered from COVID-19. Sequencing was done on a sample of PBMCs or T cells enriched from blood (not recorded which). The V gene is TRBV5-6 and the J gene is TRBJ1-4, and 8 bases in between align with TRBD1. Here is the DNA: TGTGCCAGCAGTCAAATTCAGGGGGCGCGGGATGAAAAACTGTTTTTT. It translates to CASSQIQGARDEKLFF.